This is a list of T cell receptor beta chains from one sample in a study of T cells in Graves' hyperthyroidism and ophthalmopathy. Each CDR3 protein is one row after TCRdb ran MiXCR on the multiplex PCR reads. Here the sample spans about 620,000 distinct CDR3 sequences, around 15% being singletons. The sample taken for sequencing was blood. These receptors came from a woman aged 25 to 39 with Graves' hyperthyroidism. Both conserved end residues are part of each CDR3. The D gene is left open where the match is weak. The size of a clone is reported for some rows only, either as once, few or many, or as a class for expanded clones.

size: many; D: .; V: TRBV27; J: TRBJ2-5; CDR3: CASSLSRPTAQETQYF; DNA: TGTGCCAGCAGTTTATCCCGCCCGACAGCACAAGAGACCCAGTACTTC
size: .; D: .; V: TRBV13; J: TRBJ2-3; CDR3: CASGQGTTDTQYF; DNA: TGTGCCAGCGGGCAAGGGACCACAGATACGCAGTATTTT
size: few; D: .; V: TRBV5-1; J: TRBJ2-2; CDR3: CASSLALQVIDTGELFF; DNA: TGCGCCAGCAGCTTGGCCCTGCAGGTTATCGACACCGGGGAGCTGTTTTTT
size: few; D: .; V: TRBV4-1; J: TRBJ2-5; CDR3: CASSQAESGGGRETQYF; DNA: TGCGCCAGCAGCCAAGCGGAGTCTGGGGGTGGTCGAGAGACCCAGTACTTC
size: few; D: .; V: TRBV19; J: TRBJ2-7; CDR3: CASSMGGGSYEQYF; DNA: TGTGCCAGTAGTATGGGCGGCGGTTCCTACGAGCAGTACTTC
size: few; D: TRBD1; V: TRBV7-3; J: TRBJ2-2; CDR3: CASSKGDRGGLNTGELFF; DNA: TGTGCCAGCAGTAAAGGGGACAGGGGGGGTCTGAACACCGGGGAGCTGTTTTTT
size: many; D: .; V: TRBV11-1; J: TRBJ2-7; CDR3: CASTPLGGSYEQYF; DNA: TGTGCCAGCACCCCCTTGGGTGGGTCCTACGAGCAGTACTTC
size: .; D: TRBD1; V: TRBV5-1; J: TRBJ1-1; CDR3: CASSDPGQGAGTEAFF; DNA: TGCGCCAGCAGCGACCCGGGACAGGGGGCAGGGACTGAAGCTTTCTTT
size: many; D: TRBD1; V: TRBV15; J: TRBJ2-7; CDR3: CATSRNGPAGGYEQYF; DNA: TGTGCCACCAGCAGAAATGGGCCGGCAGGGGGCTACGAGCAGTACTTC
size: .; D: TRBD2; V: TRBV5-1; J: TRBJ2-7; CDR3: CASSLASGIGGQYF; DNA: TGCGCCAGCAGCTTGGCTAGCGGGATAGGAGGGCAGTACTTC
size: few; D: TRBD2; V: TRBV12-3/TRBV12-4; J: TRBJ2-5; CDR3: CASSLASGSLSSQETQYF; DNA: TGTGCCAGCAGTTTAGCTAGCGGGAGCCTCTCTTCCCAAGAGACCCAGTACTTC
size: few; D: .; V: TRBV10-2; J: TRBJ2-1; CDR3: CASGQSGEQFF; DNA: TGCGCCAGCGGACAGAGCGGTGAGCAGTTCTTC
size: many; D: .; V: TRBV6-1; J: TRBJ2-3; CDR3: CASSSPEDTQYF; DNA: TGTGCCAGCAGTTCCCCCGAAGATACGCAGTATTTT
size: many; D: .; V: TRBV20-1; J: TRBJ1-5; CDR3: CSAYGHRVEGNQPQHF; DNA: TGCAGTGCTTATGGACACAGGGTAGAGGGAAATCAGCCCCAGCATTTT
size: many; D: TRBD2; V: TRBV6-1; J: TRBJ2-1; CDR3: CASSMGLAIDEQFF; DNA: TGTGCCAGCAGTATGGGACTAGCGATCGATGAGCAGTTCTTC
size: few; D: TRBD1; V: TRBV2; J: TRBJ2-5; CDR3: CASSITGGTFQDETQYF; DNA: TGTGCCAGCAGTATCACAGGGGGAACGTTCCAAGATGAGACCCAGTACTTC
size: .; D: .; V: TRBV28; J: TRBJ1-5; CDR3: CASSLPSNQPQHF; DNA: TGTGCCAGCAGCCTTCCCAGCAATCAGCCCCAGCATTTT
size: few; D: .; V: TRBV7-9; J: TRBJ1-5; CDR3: CASSSGHSNQPQHF; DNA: TGTGCCAGCAGCTCGGGTCATAGCAATCAGCCCCAGCATTTT
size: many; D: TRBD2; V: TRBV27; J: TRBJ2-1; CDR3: CASSLAQRGYNEQFF; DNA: TGTGCCAGCAGTTTAGCCCAGCGGGGGTACAATGAGCAGTTCTTC
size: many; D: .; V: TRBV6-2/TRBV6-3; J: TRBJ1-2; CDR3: CASSTVRGGAYGYTF; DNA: TGTGCCAGCAGTACCGTTCGGGGGGGAGCCTATGGCTACACCTTC
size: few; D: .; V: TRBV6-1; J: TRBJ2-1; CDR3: CASTGVAERRNEQFF; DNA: TGTGCCAGCACGGGGGTGGCTGAACGAAGAAATGAGCAGTTCTTC
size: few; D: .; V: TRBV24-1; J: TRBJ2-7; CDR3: CATSDTAYEQYF; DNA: TGTGCCACCAGTGATACAGCTTACGAGCAGTACTTC
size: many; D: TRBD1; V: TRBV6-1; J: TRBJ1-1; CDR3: CASSSGTGVTEAFF; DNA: TGTGCCAGCAGCTCCGGGACAGGGGTCACTGAAGCTTTCTTT
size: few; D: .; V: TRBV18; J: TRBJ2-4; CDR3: CASSPTGSIQYF; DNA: TGTGCCAGCTCACCAACAGGGAGCATTCAGTACTTC